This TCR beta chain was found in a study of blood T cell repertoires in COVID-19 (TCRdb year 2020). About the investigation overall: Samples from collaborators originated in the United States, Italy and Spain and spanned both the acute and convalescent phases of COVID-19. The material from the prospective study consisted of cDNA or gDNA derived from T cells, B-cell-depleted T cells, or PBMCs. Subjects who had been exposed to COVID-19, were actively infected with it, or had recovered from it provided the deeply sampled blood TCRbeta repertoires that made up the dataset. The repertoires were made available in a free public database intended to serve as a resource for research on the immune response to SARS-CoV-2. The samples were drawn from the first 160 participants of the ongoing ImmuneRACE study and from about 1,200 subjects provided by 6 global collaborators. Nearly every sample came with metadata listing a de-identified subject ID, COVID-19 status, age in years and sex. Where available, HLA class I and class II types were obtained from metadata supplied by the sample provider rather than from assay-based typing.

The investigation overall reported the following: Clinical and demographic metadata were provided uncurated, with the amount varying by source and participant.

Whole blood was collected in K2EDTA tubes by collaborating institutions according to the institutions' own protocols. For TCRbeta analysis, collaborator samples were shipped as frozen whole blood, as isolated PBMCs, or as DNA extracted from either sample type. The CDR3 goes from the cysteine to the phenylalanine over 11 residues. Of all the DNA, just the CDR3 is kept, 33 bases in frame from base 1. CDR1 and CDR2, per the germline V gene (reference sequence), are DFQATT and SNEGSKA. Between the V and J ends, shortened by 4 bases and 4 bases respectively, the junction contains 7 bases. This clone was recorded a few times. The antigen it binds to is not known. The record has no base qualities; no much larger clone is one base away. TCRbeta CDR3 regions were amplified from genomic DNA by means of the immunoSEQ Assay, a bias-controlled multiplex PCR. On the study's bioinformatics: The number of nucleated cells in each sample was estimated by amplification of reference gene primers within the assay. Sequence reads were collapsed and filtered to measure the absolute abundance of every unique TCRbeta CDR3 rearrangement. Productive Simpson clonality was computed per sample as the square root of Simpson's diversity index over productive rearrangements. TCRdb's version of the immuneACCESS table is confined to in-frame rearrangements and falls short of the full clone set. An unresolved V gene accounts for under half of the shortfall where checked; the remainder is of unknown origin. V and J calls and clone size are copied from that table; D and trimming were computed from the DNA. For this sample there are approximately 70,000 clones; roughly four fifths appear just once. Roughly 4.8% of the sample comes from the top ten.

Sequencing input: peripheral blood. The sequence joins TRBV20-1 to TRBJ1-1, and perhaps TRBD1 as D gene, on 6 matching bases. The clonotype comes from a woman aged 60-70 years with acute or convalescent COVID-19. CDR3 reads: CSAKGGTEAFF. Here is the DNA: TGCAGTGCTAAAGGGGGCACTGAAGCTTTCTTT.